This entry concerns a single T cell receptor beta chain. In the study's own analysis: Amplification of reference gene primers provided the estimated nucleated cell counts. The repertoire was sequenced with immunoSEQ multiplex PCR; TCRdb's copy has only in-frame clones and lacks some. The V and J calls and the clone size are those of that table, but D and trimming were determined from the DNA. The sample has a few hundred thousand clones; 86% are singletons. These data are taken from a study of blood T cell repertoires in COVID-19. In the study overall: Collection of acute and convalescent COVID-19 samples took place in the United States, Italy and Spain.

This CDR3 spans 14 amino acids. Sequencing used peripheral blood. This TCR derives from a woman in her forties or fifties with acute or convalescent COVID-19. J is TRBJ1-6 and V is TRBV21-1. TRBV21-1 is described as a pseudogene. Here the CDR3 DNA reads TGTGCCAGCAGCAAGCCCGGGGAGAATTCACCCCTCCACTTT. Its translation is CASSKPGENSPLHF.